This T cell receptor beta chain derives from a study of cytomegalovirus exposure and HLA in healthy donors. Study-wide results and caveats: Apart from CMV serostatus, no immune exposure information was available.

PCR primers comprised 60 Vbeta and 13 Jbeta primers. Method: immunoSEQ multiplex PCR; TCRdb's copy keeps in-frame clones and lacks some. The top ten clones hold 8.5% to 9.5% of a sample with some 110,000 clones, about 70% of them seen once. About this clone: Its antigen is unidentified.

Germline V lookup: CDR1 SGHRS, CDR2 YFSETQ. J gave up 4 bases and V 3 bases, and 8 bases lay outside the gene matches. CDR3 length equals 16 residues. Sequencing input: PBMCs. This chain joins TRBV5-1 and TRBJ2-2; 8 bases align to TRBD2. This clonotype originated in a man aged 25 to 40 in good health and CMV-seropositive. The DNA for the CDR3 is TGCGCCAGCAGCTCTCTGGCGGGAGGCCCCACCGGGGAGCTGTTTTTT. The encoded protein is CASSSLAGGPTGELFF.